The next 13 T cell receptor beta chains were all read from a single sample in a study of patients and donors after allogeneic stem cell transplantation (dated by TCRdb to 2018 to 2021). The protocol used for the library was RT-PCR. The instrument was a NextSeq 550. The raw public reads went through TCRdb reprocessing: fastp at Q25, MiXCR clone calling, in-frame beta chains kept. Rows are combined by CDR3 protein, so each entry shows the most common genes and DNA. For this sample the table gives more than 850,000 distinct CDR3 sequences, of which roughly 18% were detected only once. The leading ten clones occupy roughly 6.4% of the sample. Sequenced: blood, either unsorted or a sorted T cell fraction (not recorded which). These receptors were taken from a human donor who was either an allogeneic HSCT recipient or a stem cell or donor lymphocyte infusion donor (not recorded which). It is not recorded whose cells these are; they may come from a transplant donor.

This clonotype was observed a few times. The V and J genes are TRBV11-1 and TRBJ2-7; the match to TRBD2 covers 11 bases. The CDR3 spans 15 residues. CDR1 is SGHAT, CDR2 FQDESV, per germline (reference sequence). J gave up 2 bases and V 6 bases, and 6 bases lay outside the gene matches. The CDR3 spells CASSPGTSGPYEQYF. The CDR3 DNA is TGTGCCAGCAGTCCTGGGACTAGCGGACCCTACGAGCAGTACTTC.

The CDR3 DNA is TGTGCCAGCAGTGAGTCTAGCGGGGGGACGCACGAGCAGTACTTC. Residues: CASSESSGGTHEQYF. The chain couples TRBV25-1 to TRBJ2-7, with 11 bases lining up with TRBD2. There are 15 residues in the CDR3. V shed 3 bases, J shed 5 bases, and the junction held 6 bases outside the gene matches. Germline V gene lookup returns CDR1 MGHDK and CDR2 SYGVNS.

The genes are TRBV7-9 and TRBJ2-7; D tentatively fits TRBD1 or TRBD2 (6 bases each). Trimming cost V 8 bases and J 2 bases, with 19 bases left between them. There are 15 residues in the CDR3. Germline V gene lookup returns CDR1 SEHNR and CDR2 FQNEAQ (reference sequence). CDR3 DNA: TGTGCCAGCGGCCACAGGGACTTGGGCCCCTACGAGCAGTACTTC. Its translation: CASGHRDLGPYEQYF.

The V call is TRBV6-5, the J call TRBJ1-1; the D is unclear. V lost 0 bases, J lost 0 bases, and 20 bases lay in between. This CDR3 spans 19 amino acids. The germline V gene encodes CDR1 MNHEY and CDR2 SVGAGI. Here the CDR3 reads CASSYSIEEAAHLNTEAFF. DNA for the CDR3: TGTGCCAGCAGTTACTCAATAGAGGAGGCAGCTCATTTGAACACTGAAGCTTTCTTT.

At least ten counts were recorded for this clonotype. The V and J genes are TRBV12-3 or TRBV12-4 and TRBJ1-2; no reliable D call. The germline V and J ends were trimmed by 10 bases and 4 bases, with 10 bases remaining between them. This CDR3 contains 11 residues. The CDR3 spells CATGSTYGYTF. The CDR3 nucleotides read TGTGCCACCGGCAGCACCTATGGCTACACCTTC.

V is TRBV3-1 and J is TRBJ1-1, with no clear D. The CDR3 is made up of 14 amino acids. Germline V CDR1 and CDR2: LGHDT, YNNKEL (reference sequence). V was trimmed by 1 base and J by 4 bases, leaving 10 bases between them. CDR3 in amino acids: CASSQAGRITEAFF. The DNA of the CDR3 is TGTGCCAGCAGCCAAGCAGGCAGGATCACTGAAGCTTTCTTT.

The sample holds a few counts of this clonotype. This chain joins TRBV29-1 and TRBJ2-1; 9 bases fit TRBD1. Germline V gives CDR1 SQVTM, CDR2 ANQGSEA. Trimming cost V 5 bases and J 1 base; bases outside gene matches: 15. This CDR3 region has 18 residues. The CDR3 sequence is CSVTGQGKASLSYNEQFF. The CDR3 DNA reads TGCAGCGTTACCGGACAGGGGAAAGCCAGCCTTTCCTACAATGAGCAGTTCTTC.

This clonotype has a handful of counts. The chain's CDR3 is CASSPDTNNSPLHF. As DNA, the CDR3 is TGTGCCAGCAGCCCAGACACAAATAATTCACCCCTCCACTTT. The chain employs TRBV7-9 and TRBJ1-6; D gene unclear. The CDR3 has 14 amino acids. Germline CDR1 SEHNR, CDR2 FQNEAQ (reference sequence). Trimming left V 5 bases short and J 5 bases short, with 10 bases between.

This clonotype was seen a few times. The chain couples TRBV12-3 or TRBV12-4 to TRBJ1-3, with TRBD1 identical over 7 bases. CDR3 length: 13 amino acids. V shed 5 bases, J shed 11 bases, and the junction held 9 bases outside the gene matches. The CDR3 sequence: CASSIIQGRSIYF. The CDR3 nucleotides read TGTGCCAGCAGTATCATACAGGGGAGATCCATATATTTT.

J is TRBJ2-1 and V is TRBV9, with 10 bases identical to TRBD1. V lost 1 base to trimming and J lost 8 bases; unmatched junction nucleotides: 3. Germline values: CDR1 SGDLS, CDR2 YYNGEE. The CDR3 is made up of 14 amino acids. The CDR3 loop is CASSVRDRGDEQFF. The CDR3, as DNA: TGTGCCAGCAGCGTAAGGGACAGGGGAGATGAGCAGTTCTTC.

For this clonotype: Because it lacks the conserved phenylalanine or tryptophan at the end, this CDR3 is likely a read error. The CDR3: CASSFWAEEAFL. The CDR3 DNA is TGTGCCAGCAGCTTTTGGGCAGAAGAAGCTTTCCTT. The chain carries TRBV7-6 and TRBJ1-1, with no clear D. The ends were cut back, 3 bases at V and 8 bases at J, with 10 bases in the middle. The CDR3 sequence is 12 residues long. In germline, CDR1 is SGHVS, CDR2 FNYEAQ.

This clonotype came up a few times. The chain employs TRBV4-3 and TRBJ1-2; TRBD1 agrees at 8 bases. The CDR3 spans 13 residues. The germline gives CDR1 LGHNA, CDR2 YSLEER. Losses at the gene ends were 4 bases for V and 7 bases for J; bases not matched to a gene: 5. The CDR3 coding sequence is TGCGCCAGCAGCCGGACAGGGTCTAGTGGCTACACCTTC. Its translation is CASSRTGSSGYTF.

This clonotype was observed a handful of times. The chain is built from TRBV7-9 and TRBJ1-6, with no clear D. CDR3 length: 15 residues. V was cut by 5 bases and J by 9 bases, with 17 bases left in between. Germline V gene sequence: CDR1 SEHNR, CDR2 FQNEAQ (reference sequence). CDR3 nucleotide sequence: TGTGCCAGCAGCCCTCCGGAACCTGGGGTTTCACCCCTCCACTTT. It encodes CASSPPEPGVSPLHF.